This T cell receptor beta chain was obtained from a study of T cells after posttransplantation cyclophosphamide. This clone has at least ten counts. Its specificity is unknown. The CDR3 spans 15 residues. CDR1 and CDR2 (germline): SNHLY, FYNNEI. The junction had 3 bases not matched to a gene; V was cut back by 5 bases and J by 1 base. Assay used: immunoSEQ multiplex PCR; TCRdb lists only in-frame clones, some missing. The repertoire consists of about 24,000 clones, none detected only once. Peripheral blood was collected from the related graft donor on the marrow donation day. Regarding the study as a whole: Recipient CMV seropositivity and CMV reactivation strongly tracked TRB clonality. Tissue-infiltrating T cells from skin or gut overlapped little with blood T cells.

The sequencing sample was made of PBMCs. The clonotype was recovered from a woman in her sixties or seventies in good health, CMV-negative, and a related stem cell transplant donor. This chain links TRBV2 with TRBJ2-1; 9 bases are shared with TRBD2. CDR3 nucleotides: TGTGCCAGCAGTTACCTAGCGGGATCCTACAATGAGCAGTTCTTC. It translates to CASSYLAGSYNEQFF. The full variable domain, in which reference TRBV2 and TRBJ2-1 provide the parts outside the CDR3, is EPEVTQTPSHQVTQMGQEVILRCVPISNHLYFYWYRQILGQKVEFLVSFYNNEISEKSEIFDDQFSVERPDGSNFTLKIRSTKLEDSAMYFCASSYLAGSYNEQFFGPGTRLTVL.